One and the same sample provided the 13 T cell receptor beta chains below, sequenced in a study of CD8+ T cells in alopecia areata. The treatment denotes: oral pan-JAK inhibitor, 5-10 mg twice daily. Extraction of RNA preceded its reverse transcription into cDNA, which served as the sequencing template. Profiling relied on immunoSEQ multiplex PCR, and the TCRdb table lists in-frame clones only, not all of them. Of about 210,000 clones in the sample, approximately 65% were seen once. This specimen was CD4+ T cells sorted from blood, taken at week 44, from a patient treated with tofacitinib. Receptors originate from a human donor with alopecia areata.

J is TRBJ1-6 and V is TRBV7-3; D is undetermined. Deletions cut 5 bases from V and 8 bases from J, with 10 bases between. Per the germline V gene, CDR1 is SGHTA and CDR2 is FQGTGA. This CDR3 comprises 13 residues. The CDR3 region is CASSLLGDSPLHF. CDR3 DNA: TGTGCCAGCAGCCTATTGGGCGATTCACCCCTCCACTTT.

This chain joins TRBV29-1 and TRBJ2-2; perhaps TRBD1 as D (5 bases). V gave up 4 bases and J gave up 5 bases, with 20 bases separating them. The germline gives CDR1 SQVTM, CDR2 ANQGSEA. The CDR3 consists of 16 residues. CDR3 in amino acids: CSVVTGGGEITGELFF. CDR3 in DNA: TGCAGCGTTGTAACAGGCGGTGGCGAAATTACCGGGGAGCTGTTTTTT.

This clone was seen only once. The chain recombines TRBV2 with TRBJ1-1, with a tentative D call TRBD1 (5 bases). This CDR3 spans 13 amino acids. V was shortened by 6 bases and J by 5 bases, with 13 bases between the two germline ends. Germline values: CDR1 SNHLY, CDR2 FYNNEI. DNA for the CDR3: TGTGCCAGCAGGTCCCGGGGCAATACTGAAGCTTTCTTT. Translated: CASRSRGNTEAFF.

The chain combines TRBV30 with TRBJ1-1; D gene ambiguous. The length of the CDR3 is 11 residues. Germline V CDR1 and CDR2: GTSNPN, SVGIG (reference sequence). The CDR3: CAAGTLTEAFF. CDR3 in DNA: TGTGCAGCGGGAACTTTAACTGAAGCTTTCTTT.

This clone was observed a few times. The J gene is TRBJ1-4, the V gene TRBV4-1; 9 positions agree with TRBD1. The germline gives CDR1 MGHRA, CDR2 YSYEKL. There are 18 residues in the CDR3. Trimming cost V 3 bases and J 10 bases; bases outside gene matches: 18. CDR3 sequence reads: CASSQGQGSAVLVGKLFF. CDR3 nucleotides: TGCGCCAGCAGCCAGGGACAGGGCTCCGCCGTCCTTGTTGGAAAACTGTTTTTT.

The DNA for the CDR3 is TGTGCCAGCAGCGTAGCTCCCGGGGGCATGAACACTGAAGCTTTCTTT. Its protein product is CASSVAPGGMNTEAFF. This chain joins TRBV9 and TRBJ1-1, with D tentatively TRBD1 (6 bases). The CDR3 spans 16 residues. Trimming removed 0 bases from V and 0 bases from J, with 12 bases in between. CDR1 is SGDLS, CDR2 YYNGEE, per germline.

The rearrangement joins TRBV5-6 to TRBJ1-2; D gene unclear. The CDR3 loop spans 13 amino acids. V was shortened by 0 bases and J by 8 bases, with 11 bases between the two germline ends. Germline-derived CDR1 and CDR2 are SGHDT and YYEEEE. CDR3 bases: TGTGCCAGCAGCTTGGTCGGCCTGGGCGGCTACACCTTC. Protein product: CASSLVGLGGYTF.

The genes are TRBV29-1 and TRBJ1-2, with D possibly being TRBD1 (5 bases). The CDR3 spans 14 residues. Germline CDR1 reads SQVTM; CDR2 reads ANQGSEA. With 1 base removed from V and 2 bases from J, the gap between germline ends came to 11 bases. This chain's CDR3 is CSVEVRDGNYGYTF. For the CDR3, the DNA is TGCAGCGTTGAAGTCAGGGACGGAAACTATGGCTACACCTTC.

The chain is built from TRBV25-1 and TRBJ2-7; D is ambiguous. Between the trimmed V and J ends, which lost 4 bases and 4 bases, there was a span of 8 bases. This CDR3 region has 12 residues. Germline V gene sequence: CDR1 MGHDK, CDR2 SYGVNS. The CDR3 protein is CASSVWGYEQYF. CDR3 DNA sequence: TGTGCCAGCAGTGTTTGGGGATACGAGCAGTACTTC.

V is TRBV27 and J is TRBJ2-2, with D tentatively TRBD1 (6 bases). This CDR3 has 15 amino acids. Germline V gene data show CDR1 as MNHEY and CDR2 as SMNVEV (reference sequence). The V gene lost 7 bases and the J gene lost 6 bases, with 18 bases spanning the gap. The CDR3 sequence: CASKLGATVAGELFF. The CDR3 nucleotides are TGTGCCAGCAAGCTGGGGGCGACGGTAGCCGGGGAGCTGTTTTTT.

The chain couples TRBV30 to TRBJ1-1, with a weak D call TRBD1 (5 bases). Germline lookup yields CDR1 GTSNPN and CDR2 SVGIG (reference sequence). The V end was cut by 1 base, the J end by 4 bases, with 10 bases between. The CDR3 totals 13 residues. The CDR3, as DNA: TGTGCCTGGAGTGACAGGCCCAGCACTGAAGCTTTCTTT. It translates to CAWSDRPSTEAFF. Full variable domain (outside the CDR3, taken from reference TRBV30 and TRBJ1-1): SQTIHQWPATLVQPVGSPLSLECTVEGTSNPNLYWYRQAAGRGLQLLFYSVGIGQISSEVPQNLSASRPQDRQFILSSKKLLLSDSGFYLCAWSDRPSTEAFFGQGTRLTVV.

This chain uses TRBV11-1 with TRBJ2-5, with D perhaps matching TRBD1 or TRBD2 (6 bases each). The CDR3 totals 17 residues. Looked up from germline, CDR1 is SGHAT and CDR2 is FQDESV (reference sequence). The V end lost 7 bases, the J end lost 5 bases, and 26 bases lay between the germline ends. CDR3 nucleotides: TGTGCCAGCACCGCAAGAACAGGGTACTCAAGCGGGGAGACCCAGTACTTC. Translating gives CASTARTGYSSGETQYF.

V is TRBV4-3 and J is TRBJ2-3, with D possibly matching TRBD1 (6 bases). Germline loops: CDR1 LGHNA, CDR2 YSLEER. The V end lost 3 bases, the J end lost 9 bases, and 22 bases lay between the germline ends. The CDR3 is 16 residues long. The CDR3 loop reads CASSHRVGGPALTQYF. CDR3 nucleotide sequence: TGCGCCAGCAGCCACCGCGTTGGGGGCCCGGCATTAACGCAGTATTTT.